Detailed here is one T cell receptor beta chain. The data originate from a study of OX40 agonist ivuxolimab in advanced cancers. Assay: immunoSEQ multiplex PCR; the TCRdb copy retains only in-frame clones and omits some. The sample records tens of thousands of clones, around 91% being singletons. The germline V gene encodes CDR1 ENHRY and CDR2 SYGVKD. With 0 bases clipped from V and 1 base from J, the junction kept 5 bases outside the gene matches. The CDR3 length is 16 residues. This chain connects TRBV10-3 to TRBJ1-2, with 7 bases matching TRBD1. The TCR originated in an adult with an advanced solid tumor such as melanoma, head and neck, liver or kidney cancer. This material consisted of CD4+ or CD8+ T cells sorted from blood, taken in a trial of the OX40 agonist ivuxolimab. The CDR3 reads CAISESVGDSNYGYTF. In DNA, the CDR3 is TGTGCCATCAGTGAGTCGGTTGGGGACAGTAACTATGGCTACACCTTC.